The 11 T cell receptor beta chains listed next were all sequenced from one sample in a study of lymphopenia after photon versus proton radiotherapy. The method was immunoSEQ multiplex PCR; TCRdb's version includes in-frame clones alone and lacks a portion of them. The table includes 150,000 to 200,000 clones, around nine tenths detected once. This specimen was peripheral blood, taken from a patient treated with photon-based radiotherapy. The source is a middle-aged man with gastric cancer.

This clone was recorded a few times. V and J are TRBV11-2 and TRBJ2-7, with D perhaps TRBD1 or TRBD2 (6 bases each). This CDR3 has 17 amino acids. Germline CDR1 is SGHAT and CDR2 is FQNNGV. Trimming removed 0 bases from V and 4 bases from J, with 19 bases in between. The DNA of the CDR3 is TGTGCCAGCAGCTTAGATTTAGGGGGGCTAGCATCTTACGAGCAGTACTTC. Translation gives CASSLDLGGLASYEQYF.

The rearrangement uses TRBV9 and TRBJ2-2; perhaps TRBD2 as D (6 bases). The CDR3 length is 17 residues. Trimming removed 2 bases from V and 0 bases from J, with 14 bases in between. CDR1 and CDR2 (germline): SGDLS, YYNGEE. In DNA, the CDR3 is TGTGCCAGCAGCGTCGGGGCGGGATTCGCGAACACCGGGGAGCTGTTTTTT. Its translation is CASSVGAGFANTGELFF.

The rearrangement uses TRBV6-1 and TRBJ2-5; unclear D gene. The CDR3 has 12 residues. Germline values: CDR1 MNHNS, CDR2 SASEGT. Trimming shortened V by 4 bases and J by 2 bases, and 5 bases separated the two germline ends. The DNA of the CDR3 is TGTGCCAGCAGTGTGATACAAGAGACCCAGTACTTC. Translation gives CASSVIQETQYF.

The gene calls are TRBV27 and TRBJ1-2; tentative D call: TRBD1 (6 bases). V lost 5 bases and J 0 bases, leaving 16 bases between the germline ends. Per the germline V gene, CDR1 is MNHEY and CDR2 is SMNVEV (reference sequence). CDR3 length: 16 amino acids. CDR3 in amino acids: CASSPRQASSNYGYTF. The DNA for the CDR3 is TGTGCCAGCAGTCCCCGACAGGCCTCATCTAACTATGGCTACACCTTC.

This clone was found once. The CDR3 DNA reads as TGTGCCAGCTCACCACCGGCAGGACCTAGGGACGAGCAGTACTTC. Translation: CASSPPAGPRDEQYF. V usage is TRBV18 and J usage is TRBJ2-7, with no clear D. The V end lost 0 bases, the J end lost 5 bases, and 14 bases lay between the germline ends. The CDR3 covers 15 residues. Germline V gene lookup returns CDR1 KGHSH and CDR2 LQKENI.

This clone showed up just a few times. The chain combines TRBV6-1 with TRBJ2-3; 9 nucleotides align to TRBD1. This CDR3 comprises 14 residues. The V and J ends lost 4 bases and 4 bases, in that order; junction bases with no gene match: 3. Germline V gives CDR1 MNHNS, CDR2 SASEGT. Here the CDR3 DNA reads TGTGCCAGCAGTGCGGGACAGGGCGCAGATACGCAGTATTTT. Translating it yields CASSAGQGADTQYF.

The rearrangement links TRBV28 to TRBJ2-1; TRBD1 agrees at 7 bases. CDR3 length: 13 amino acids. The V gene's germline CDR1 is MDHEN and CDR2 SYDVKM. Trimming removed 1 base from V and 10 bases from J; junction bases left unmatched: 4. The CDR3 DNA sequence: TGTGCCAGCAGTTTATCTGGACAGGCAGAGCAGTTCTTC. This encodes CASSLSGQAEQFF.

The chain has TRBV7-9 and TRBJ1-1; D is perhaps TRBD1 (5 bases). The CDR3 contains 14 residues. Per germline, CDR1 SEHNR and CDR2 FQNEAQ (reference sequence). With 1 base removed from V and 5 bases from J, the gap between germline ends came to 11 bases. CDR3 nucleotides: TGTGCCAGCAGCTTAGACGGTGGGGGAACTGAAGCTTTCTTT. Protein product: CASSLDGGGTEAFF.

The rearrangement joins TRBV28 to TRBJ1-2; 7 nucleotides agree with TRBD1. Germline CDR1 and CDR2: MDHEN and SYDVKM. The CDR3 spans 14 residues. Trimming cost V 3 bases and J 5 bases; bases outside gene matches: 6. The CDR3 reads CASSFQGGLYGYTF. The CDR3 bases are TGTGCCAGCAGTTTTCAGGGGGGGTTATATGGCTACACCTTC.

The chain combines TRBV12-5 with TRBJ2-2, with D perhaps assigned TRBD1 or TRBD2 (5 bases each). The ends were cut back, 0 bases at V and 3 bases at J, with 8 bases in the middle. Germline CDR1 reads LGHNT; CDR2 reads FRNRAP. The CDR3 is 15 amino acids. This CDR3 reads CASGLVRGDTGELFF. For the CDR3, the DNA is TGTGCTAGTGGTTTGGTACGAGGGGACACCGGGGAGCTGTTTTTT.

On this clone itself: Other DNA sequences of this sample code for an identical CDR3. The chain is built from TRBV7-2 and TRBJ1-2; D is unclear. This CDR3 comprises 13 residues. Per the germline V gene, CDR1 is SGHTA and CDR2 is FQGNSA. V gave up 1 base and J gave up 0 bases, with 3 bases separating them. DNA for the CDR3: TGTGCCAGCAGCTTAGGGGCTAACTATGGCTACACCTTC. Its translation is CASSLGANYGYTF.